This T cell receptor beta chain was captured in a study of blood T cell repertoires in COVID-19. Turning to the study itself: Some COVID-19 samples were acute and others convalescent; all came from the United States, Italy and Spain. Sample material is recorded as cDNA or gDNA derived from T cells, B-cell-depleted T cells, or PBMCs.

To note about this clone: This same CDR3 is encoded by further DNA sequences in the sample.

V lost 0 bases and J 5 bases, leaving 4 bases between the germline ends. The germline V gene has CDR1 SGHNT and CDR2 YYREEE (reference sequence). The CDR3 covers 12 residues. Original processing notes: Amplification from reference gene primers served as the basis for estimated nucleated cell counts. The assay was immunoSEQ multiplex PCR, and TCRdb's table has in-frame clones only and misses some. D and trimming were read from the DNA, whereas the V and J calls and clone size are those reported in that table. Here the sample spans more than 100,000 clones, 80% being singletons. The J gene is TRBJ2-3, the V gene TRBV5-4; D uncertain. The sample was peripheral blood. The receptor's source is a man in his fifties or sixties with active or convalescent COVID-19. In DNA form, the CDR3 reads TGTGCCAGCAGCTTGGACAGAGATACGCAGTATTTT. Its translation: CASSLDRDTQYF. Looking up the rest from reference TRBV5-4 and TRBJ2-3 gives the full variable domain: ETGVTQSPTHLIKTRGQQVTLRCSSQSGHNTVSWYQQALGQGPQFIFQYYREEENGRGNFPPRFSGLQFPNYSSELNVNALELDDSALYLCASSLDRDTQYFGPGTRLTVL.